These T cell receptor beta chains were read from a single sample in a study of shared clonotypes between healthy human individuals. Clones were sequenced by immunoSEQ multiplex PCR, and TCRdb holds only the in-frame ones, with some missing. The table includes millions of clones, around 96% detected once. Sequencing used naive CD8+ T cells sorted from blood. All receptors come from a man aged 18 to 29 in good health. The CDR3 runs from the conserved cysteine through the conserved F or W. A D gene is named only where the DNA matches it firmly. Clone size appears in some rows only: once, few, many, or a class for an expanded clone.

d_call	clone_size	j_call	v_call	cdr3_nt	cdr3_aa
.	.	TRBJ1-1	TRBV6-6	TGTGCCAGCATTGGGTACGGGACCTCTAAAACTTTCTTT	CASIGYGTSKTFF
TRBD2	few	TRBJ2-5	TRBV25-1	TGTGCCAGCAGTGAATCGCGGGGGAACCAAGAGACCCAGTACTTC	CASSESRGNQETQYF
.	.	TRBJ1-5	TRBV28	TGTGCCAGCAGTATAGGCAAGGGGGGTCTCGGCAATCAGCCCCAGCATTTT	CASSIGKGGLGNQPQHF
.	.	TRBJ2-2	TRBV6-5	TGTGCCAGCAGTTACTCTTACTACACCGGGGAGCTGTTTTTT	CASSYSYYTGELFF
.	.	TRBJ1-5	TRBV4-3	TGCGCCAGCAGCCAAGGATGGTCCGACGGTCAGCCCCAGCATTTT	CASSQGWSDGQPQHF
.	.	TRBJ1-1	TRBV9	TGTGCCAGCAGCGTGGACGGCCTAATGAACACTGAAGCTTTCTTT	CASSVDGLMNTEAFF
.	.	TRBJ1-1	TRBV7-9	TGTGCCAGCAGCTTAGAGGGACAAGGGATCGAAGCTTTCTTT	CASSLEGQGIEAFF
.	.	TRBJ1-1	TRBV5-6	TGTGCCAGCAGCTACGGGGGCTCCGACACTGAAGCTTTCTTT	CASSYGGSDTEAFF
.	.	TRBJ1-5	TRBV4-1	TGCGCCAGCAGCCAAGATCCAGGGAACAATCAGCCCCAGCATTTT	CASSQDPGNNQPQHF
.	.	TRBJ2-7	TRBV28	TGTGCCAGCAGTTTGAGAGGTTCCTACGAGCAGTACTTC	CASSLRGSYEQYF
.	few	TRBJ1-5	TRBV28	TGTGCCAGCAGTTTGGATAGCAATCAGCCCCAGCATTTT	CASSLDSNQPQHF
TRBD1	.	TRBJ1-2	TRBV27	TGTGCCAGCAGTCCCCTTACACCGACAGGGACAGGTTATGGCTACACCTTC	CASSPLTPTGTGYGYTF
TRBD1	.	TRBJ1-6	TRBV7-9	TGTGCCAGCAGCCCCTGGGAAGGGGGCAGAAATTCACCCCTCCACTTT	CASSPWEGGRNSPLHF
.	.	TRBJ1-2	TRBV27	TGTGCCAGCAGCAAAATGGCAGCGGACGGGTGGATCTATGGCTACACCTTC	CASSKMAADGWIYGYTF
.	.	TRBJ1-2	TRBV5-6	TGTGCCAGCAGCTTGGGGGGCGCTGCCTATGGCTACACCTTC	CASSLGGAAYGYTF
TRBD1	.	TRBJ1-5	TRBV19	TGTGCCAGTAGTACAGACAGGGAAGAAGGAAGCAATCAGCCCCAGCATTTT	CASSTDREEGSNQPQHF
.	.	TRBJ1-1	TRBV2	TGTGCCAGCAGTGAATTTGAATCTACGGCAGGGAGGGAAGCTTTCTTT	CASSEFESTAGREAFF
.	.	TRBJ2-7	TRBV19	TGTGCCAGTAGTAAGGCCCCGGCGCCGTCCTACGAGCAGTACTTC	CASSKAPAPSYEQYF
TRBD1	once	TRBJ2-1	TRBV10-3	TGTGCCATCACCGGTACTAGGGACAGGGGGGCCAATGAGCAGTTCTTC	CAITGTRDRGANEQFF
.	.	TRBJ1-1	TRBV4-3	TGCGCCAGCAGCCAAGAGTGGGGGTTGGCGAACACTGAAGCTTTCTTT	CASSQEWGLANTEAFF
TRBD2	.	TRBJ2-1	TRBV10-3	TGTGCCATCATGGGCGGGACTAGTTCGGTTGAGCAGTTCTTC	CAIMGGTSSVEQFF
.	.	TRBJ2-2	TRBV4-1	TGCGCCAGCAGCCCCTTAGGGCAGGTGAACACCGGGGAGCTGTTTTTT	CASSPLGQVNTGELFF
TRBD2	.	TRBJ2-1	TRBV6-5	TGTGCCAGCAGTTACTCTTCCAGCGGGGACTACAATGAGCAGTTCTTC	CASSYSSSGDYNEQFF
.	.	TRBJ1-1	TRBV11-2	TGTGCCAGCAGCCAACCGGACACCGATCTCACTGAAGCTTTCTTT	CASSQPDTDLTEAFF
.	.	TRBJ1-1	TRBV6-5	TGTGCCAGCAGTTGGGGCAAGAACACTGAAGCTTTCTTT	CASSWGKNTEAFF
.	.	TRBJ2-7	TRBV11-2	TGTGCCAGCAGCACCCTAATTGGGGCAGATGTGGCGCCTTACGAGCAGTACTTC	CASSTLIGADVAPYEQYF
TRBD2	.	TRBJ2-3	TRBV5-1	TGCGCCAGCCAAGCGGGGGCCTTTTCAGATACGCAGTATTTT	CASQAGAFSDTQYF
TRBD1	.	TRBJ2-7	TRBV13	TGTGCCAGCAGCTTATGGGACAGGGCGGGTGAGCAGTACTTC	CASSLWDRAGEQYF
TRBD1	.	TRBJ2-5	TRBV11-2	TGTGCCAGCAGCTTGGGGGGGACAGGGTTCGCGGAGACCCAGTACTTC	CASSLGGTGFAETQYF
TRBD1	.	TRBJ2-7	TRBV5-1	TGCGCCAGCAGCTTTGAGGGATGGACAGGGGGCAGTTGGTACGAGCAGTACTTC	CASSFEGWTGGSWYEQYF
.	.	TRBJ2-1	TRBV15	TGTGCCAGCCCGAAGGCTGGACCCTCCTACAATGAGCAGTTCTTC	CASPKAGPSYNEQFF
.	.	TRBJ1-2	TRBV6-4	TGTGCCAGCAGTGCCAACTTCCAGGGTTTTGGCTACACCTTC	CASSANFQGFGYTF
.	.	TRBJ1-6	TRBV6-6	TGTGCCAGCAGTCCCTGGGATTTTCTTTATAATTCACCCCTCCACTTT	CASSPWDFLYNSPLHF
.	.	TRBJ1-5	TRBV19	TGTGCCAGTAGTATCACAGGCAATCAGCCCCAGCATTTT	CASSITGNQPQHF
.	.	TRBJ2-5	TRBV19	TGTGCCAGTAGTATCACAGGGACCTTATCGGAGACCCAGTACTTC	CASSITGTLSETQYF
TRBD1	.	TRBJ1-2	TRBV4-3	TGCGCCAGCAGCCAAGATAGGGAGGGGGCGGGTTATGGCTACACCTTC	CASSQDREGAGYGYTF
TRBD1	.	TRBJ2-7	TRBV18	TGTGCCAGCTCACCACCGGGACAGGTACCCTACGAGCAGTACTTC	CASSPPGQVPYEQYF
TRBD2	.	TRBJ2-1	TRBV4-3	TGCGCCAGCAGCCGACTAGCGGCCTACAATGAGCAGTTCTTC	CASSRLAAYNEQFF
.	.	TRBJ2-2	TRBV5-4	TGTGCCAGCAGCTTGGTGGGGTGGGAGCTGTTTTTT	CASSLVGWELFF
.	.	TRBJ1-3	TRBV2	TGTGCCAGCCTAGCTACGGGAGGAAACACCATATATTTT	CASLATGGNTIYF
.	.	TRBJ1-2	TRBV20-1	TGCAGTGCCCCCAGCCGGCATGGCTACACCTTC	CSAPSRHGYTF
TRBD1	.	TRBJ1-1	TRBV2	TGTGCCAGCAGTGGGGTTAGGACAGGGGGCACTGAAGCTTTCTTT	CASSGVRTGGTEAFF
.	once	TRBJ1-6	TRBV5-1	TGCGCCAGCAGCCTCGCGGCCGGGGAGGATTCACCCCTCCACTTT	CASSLAAGEDSPLHF
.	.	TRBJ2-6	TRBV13	TGTGCCAGCAGCTTAATAGGGGCCAACGTCCTGACTTTC	CASSLIGANVLTF
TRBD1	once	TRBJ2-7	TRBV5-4	TGTGCCAGCAGCGATGGACAGGGCAGGACCTACGAGCAGTACTTC	CASSDGQGRTYEQYF
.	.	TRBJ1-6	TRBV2	TGTGCCAGTATGGGACAAAACAATAATTCACCCCTCCACTTT	CASMGQNNNSPLHF
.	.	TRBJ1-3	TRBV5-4	TGTGCCAGCAGCTTGCCGGGATCAGGAAACACCATATATTTT	CASSLPGSGNTIYF
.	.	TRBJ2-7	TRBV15	TGTGCCACCAGCCAGGGTCTTACCTACGAGCAGTACTTC	CATSQGLTYEQYF
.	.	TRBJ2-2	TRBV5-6	TGTGCCAGCAGCTCCCCCACCGGGGAGCTGTTTTTT	CASSSPTGELFF
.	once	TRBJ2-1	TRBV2	TGTGCCAGCAGTGAATCCCGGGACACCGCTCTTGAGGATGAGCAGTTCTTC	CASSESRDTALEDEQFF
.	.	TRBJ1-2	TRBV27	TGTGCCAGCAGTGTCGGTCTCGGGGGTATGGGCTACACCTTC	CASSVGLGGMGYTF
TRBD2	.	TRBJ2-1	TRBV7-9	TGTGCCAGCAGCTCGACGGGAGGTGAGCAGTTCTTC	CASSSTGGEQFF
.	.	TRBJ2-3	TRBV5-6	TGTGCCAGCAGCACCACGGCCAGAGATACGCAGTATTTT	CASSTTARDTQYF
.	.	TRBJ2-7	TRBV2	TGTGCCAGCAGCGCCGACAGCTACGAGCAGTACTTC	CASSADSYEQYF
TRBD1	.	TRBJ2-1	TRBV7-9	TGTGCCAGCAGCTCTGGACAGGGTGGCAATGAGCAGTTCTTC	CASSSGQGGNEQFF
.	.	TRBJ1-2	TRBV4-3	TGCGCCAGCAGCCAAGGAGCAGGGAGCTCCTATGGCTACACCTTC	CASSQGAGSSYGYTF